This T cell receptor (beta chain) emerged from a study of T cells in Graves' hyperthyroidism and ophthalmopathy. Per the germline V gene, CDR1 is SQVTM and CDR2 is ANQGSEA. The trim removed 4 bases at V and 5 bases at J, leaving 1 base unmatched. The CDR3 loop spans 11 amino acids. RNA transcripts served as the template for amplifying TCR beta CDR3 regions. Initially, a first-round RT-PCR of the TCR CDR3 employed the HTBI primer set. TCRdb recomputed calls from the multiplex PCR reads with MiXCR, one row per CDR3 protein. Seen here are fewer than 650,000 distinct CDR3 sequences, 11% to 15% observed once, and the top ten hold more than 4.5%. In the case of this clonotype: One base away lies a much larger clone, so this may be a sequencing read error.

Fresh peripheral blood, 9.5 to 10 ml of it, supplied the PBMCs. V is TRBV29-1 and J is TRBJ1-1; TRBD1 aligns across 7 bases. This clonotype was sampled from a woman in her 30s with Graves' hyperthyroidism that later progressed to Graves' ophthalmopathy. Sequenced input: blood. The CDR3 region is CSVATGTEAFF. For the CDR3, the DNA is TGCAGCGTTGCGACAGGGACTGAAGCTTTCTTT.